This T cell receptor (beta chain) was recovered during a study of cytomegalovirus exposure and HLA in healthy donors. Study context: Earlier findings included more than 95 million unique TCR beta sequences obtained from about 180 million T cells. Study outcomes and limitations: In a later analysis, a missense DCLRE1C variant was linked to TCR beta V- and J-gene trimming. Sequencing likely caused a cluster of highly shared sequence variants. Earlier findings revealed that most TCR beta V segments proved productive either about 87% or about 30% of the time.

The CDR3 length is 15 residues. Germline assignment: CDR1 SGHTA and CDR2 FQGNSA. Losses at the gene ends were 1 base for V and 6 bases for J; bases not matched to a gene: 6. In the case of this clone: Its antigen is not known.

Primers for the PCR totalled 60 Vbeta and 13 Jbeta. Assay: immunoSEQ multiplex PCR; the TCRdb copy retains only in-frame clones and omits some. Of about 140,000 clones listed, around 66% were seen once; the top ten hold 6.5%. The sequencing sample was made of PBMCs. This sequence originates from a woman aged 55-69 years in good health and CMV-seronegative. This chain joins TRBV7-2 and TRBJ2-5; 9 bases map to TRBD2. DNA for the CDR3: TGTGCCAGCAGCTTAGTGGGAGCGGGGGGACAGACCCAGTACTTC. It specifies CASSLVGAGGQTQYF.